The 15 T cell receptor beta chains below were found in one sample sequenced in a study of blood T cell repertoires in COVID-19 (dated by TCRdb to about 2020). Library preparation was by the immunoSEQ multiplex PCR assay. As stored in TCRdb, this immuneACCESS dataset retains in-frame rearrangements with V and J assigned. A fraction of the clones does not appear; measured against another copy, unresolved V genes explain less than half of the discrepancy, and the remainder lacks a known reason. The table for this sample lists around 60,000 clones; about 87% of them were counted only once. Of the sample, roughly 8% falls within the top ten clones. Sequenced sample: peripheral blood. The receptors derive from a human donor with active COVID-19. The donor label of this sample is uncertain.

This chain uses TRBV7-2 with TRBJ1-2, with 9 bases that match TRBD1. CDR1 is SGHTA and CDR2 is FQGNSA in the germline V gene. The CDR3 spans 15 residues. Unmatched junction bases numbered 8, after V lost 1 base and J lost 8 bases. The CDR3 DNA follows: TGTGCCAGCAGCTTAGTTGGACAGGGGTTTGGAGGCTACACCTTC. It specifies CASSLVGQGFGGYTF.

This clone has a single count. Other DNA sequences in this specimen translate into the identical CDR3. CDR3 nucleotides: TGTGCCAGCAGCTTAGGGACTAGCGGGGGCACAGATACGCAGTATTTT. Amino acids: CASSLGTSGGTDTQYF. The V and J genes are TRBV11-3 and TRBJ2-3; 12 bases are a match to TRBD2. Germline trimming cut 1 base from V and 1 base from J; bases unmatched to any gene: 0. This CDR3 has 16 residues. Germline lookup yields CDR1 SGHNT and CDR2 YENEEA.

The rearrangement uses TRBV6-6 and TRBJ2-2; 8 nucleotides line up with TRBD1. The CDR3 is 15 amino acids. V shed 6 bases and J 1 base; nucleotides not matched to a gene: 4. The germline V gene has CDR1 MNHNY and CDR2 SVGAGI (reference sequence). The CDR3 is CASSQGTGNTGELFF. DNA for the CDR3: TGTGCCAGCAGCCAAGGGACAGGGAACACCGGGGAGCTGTTTTTT.

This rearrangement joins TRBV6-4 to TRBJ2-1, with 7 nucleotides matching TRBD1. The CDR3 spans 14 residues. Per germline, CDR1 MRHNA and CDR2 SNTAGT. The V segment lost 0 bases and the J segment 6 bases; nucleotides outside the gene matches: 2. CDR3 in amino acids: CASSDSTGFNEQFF. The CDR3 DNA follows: TGTGCCAGCAGTGACTCGACAGGGTTCAATGAGCAGTTCTTC.

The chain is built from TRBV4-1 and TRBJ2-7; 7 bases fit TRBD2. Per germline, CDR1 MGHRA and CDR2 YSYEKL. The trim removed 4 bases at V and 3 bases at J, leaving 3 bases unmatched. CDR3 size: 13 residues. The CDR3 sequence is CASSPGLGYEQYF. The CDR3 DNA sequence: TGCGCCAGCAGCCCCGGACTAGGCTACGAGCAGTACTTC.

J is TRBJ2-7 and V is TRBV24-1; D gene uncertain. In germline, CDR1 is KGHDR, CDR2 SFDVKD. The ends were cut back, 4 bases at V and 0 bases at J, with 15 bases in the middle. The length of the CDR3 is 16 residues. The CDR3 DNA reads TGTGCCACCAGTGACCCCAGGCGACACAGCTCCTACGAGCAGTACTTC. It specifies CATSDPRRHSSYEQYF.

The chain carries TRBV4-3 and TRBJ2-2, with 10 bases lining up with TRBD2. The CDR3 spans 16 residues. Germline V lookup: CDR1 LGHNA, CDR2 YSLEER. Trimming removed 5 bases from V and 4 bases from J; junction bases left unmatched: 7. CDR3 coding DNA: TGCGCCAGCAGCACCCTAGCGGGAGTGGGCACCGGGGAGCTGTTTTTT. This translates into CASSTLAGVGTGELFF.

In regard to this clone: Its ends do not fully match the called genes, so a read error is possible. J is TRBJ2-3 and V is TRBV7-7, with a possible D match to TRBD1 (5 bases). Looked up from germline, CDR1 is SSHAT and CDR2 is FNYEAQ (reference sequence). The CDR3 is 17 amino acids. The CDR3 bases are TGTGCTAGCAGCCCTCGATTCGACAGTGTCCCCACAGATACGCAGTATTTT. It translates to CASSPRFDSVPTDTQYF. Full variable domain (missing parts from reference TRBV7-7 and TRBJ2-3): GAGVSQSPRYKVTKRGQDVTLRCDPISSHATLYWYQQALGQGPEFLTYFNYEAQPDKSGLPSDRFSAERPEGSISTLTIQRTEQRDSAMYRCASSPRFDSVPTDTQYFGPGTRLTVL.

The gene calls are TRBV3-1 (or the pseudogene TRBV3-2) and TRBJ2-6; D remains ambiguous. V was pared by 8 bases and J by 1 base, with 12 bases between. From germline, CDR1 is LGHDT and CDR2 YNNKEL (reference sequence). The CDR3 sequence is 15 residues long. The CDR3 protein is CASSSFLSGANVLTF. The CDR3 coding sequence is TGTGCCAGCTCGTCCTTTTTATCTGGGGCCAACGTCCTGACTTTC.

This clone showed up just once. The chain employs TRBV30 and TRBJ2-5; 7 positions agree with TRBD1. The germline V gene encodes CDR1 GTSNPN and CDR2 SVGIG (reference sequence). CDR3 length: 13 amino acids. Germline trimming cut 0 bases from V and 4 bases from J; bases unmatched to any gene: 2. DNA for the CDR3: TGTGCCTGGAGTGTACAGGGGCCAGAGACCCAGTACTTC. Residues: CAWSVQGPETQYF.

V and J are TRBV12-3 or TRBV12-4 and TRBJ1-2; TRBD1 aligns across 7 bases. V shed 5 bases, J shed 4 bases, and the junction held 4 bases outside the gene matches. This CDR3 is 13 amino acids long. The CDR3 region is CASSTQGPYGYTF. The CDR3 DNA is TGTGCCAGCAGTACACAGGGGCCCTATGGCTACACCTTC.

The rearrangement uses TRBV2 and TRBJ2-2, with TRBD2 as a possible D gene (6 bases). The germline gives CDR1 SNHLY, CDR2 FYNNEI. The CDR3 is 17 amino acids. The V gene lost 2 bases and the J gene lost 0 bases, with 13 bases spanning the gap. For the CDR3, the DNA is TGTGCCAGCAGTGAACGGGGACTTCGCGCGAACACCGGGGAGCTGTTTTTT. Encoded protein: CASSERGLRANTGELFF.

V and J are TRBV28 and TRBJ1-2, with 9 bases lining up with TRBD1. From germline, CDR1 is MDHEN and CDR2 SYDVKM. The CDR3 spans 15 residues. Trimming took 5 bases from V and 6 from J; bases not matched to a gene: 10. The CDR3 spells CASSPQAGTGNGYTF. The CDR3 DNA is TGTGCCAGCAGTCCACAAGCCGGGACAGGGAATGGCTACACCTTC.

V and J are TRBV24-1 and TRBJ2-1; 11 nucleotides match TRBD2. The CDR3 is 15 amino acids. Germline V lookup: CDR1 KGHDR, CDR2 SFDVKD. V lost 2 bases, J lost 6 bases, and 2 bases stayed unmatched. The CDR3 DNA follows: TGTGCCACCAGTGATTGGGGGACTAGCGGCAATGAGCAGTTCTTC. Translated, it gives CATSDWGTSGNEQFF.

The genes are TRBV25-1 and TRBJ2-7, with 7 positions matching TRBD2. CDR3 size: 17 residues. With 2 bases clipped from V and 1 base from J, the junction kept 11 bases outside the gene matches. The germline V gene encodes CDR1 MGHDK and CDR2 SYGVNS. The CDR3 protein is CASSEGLGASGSYEQYF. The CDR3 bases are TGTGCCAGCAGTGAAGGCCTCGGGGCTAGCGGTTCCTACGAGCAGTACTTC.